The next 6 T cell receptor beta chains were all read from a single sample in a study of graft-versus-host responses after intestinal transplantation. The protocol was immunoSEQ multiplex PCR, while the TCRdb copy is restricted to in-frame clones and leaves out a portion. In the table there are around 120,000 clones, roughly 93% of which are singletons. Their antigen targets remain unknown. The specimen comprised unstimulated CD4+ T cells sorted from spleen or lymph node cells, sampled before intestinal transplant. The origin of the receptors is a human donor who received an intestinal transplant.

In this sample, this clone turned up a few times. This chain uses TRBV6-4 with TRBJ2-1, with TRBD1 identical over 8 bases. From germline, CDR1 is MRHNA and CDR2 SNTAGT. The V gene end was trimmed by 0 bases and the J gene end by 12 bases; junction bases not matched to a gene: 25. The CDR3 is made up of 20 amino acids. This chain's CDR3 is CASSDSIAGQGYRWVQGQFF. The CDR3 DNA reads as TGTGCCAGCAGTGACTCGATCGCAGGACAGGGTTACCGTTGGGTCCAAGGGCAGTTCTTC.

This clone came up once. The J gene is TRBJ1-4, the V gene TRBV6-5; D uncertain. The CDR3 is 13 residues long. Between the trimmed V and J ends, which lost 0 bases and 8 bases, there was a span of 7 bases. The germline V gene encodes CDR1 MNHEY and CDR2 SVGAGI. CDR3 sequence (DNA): TGTGCCAGCAGTTACTCGGAGGGAGAAAAACTGTTTTTT. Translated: CASSYSEGEKLFF.

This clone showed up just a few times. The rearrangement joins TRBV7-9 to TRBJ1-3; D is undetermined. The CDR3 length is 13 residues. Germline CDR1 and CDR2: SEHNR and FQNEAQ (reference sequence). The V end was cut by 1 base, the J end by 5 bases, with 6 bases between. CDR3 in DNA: TGTGCCAGCAGCTTAGATAAGAGAAACACCATATATTTT. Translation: CASSLDKRNTIYF.

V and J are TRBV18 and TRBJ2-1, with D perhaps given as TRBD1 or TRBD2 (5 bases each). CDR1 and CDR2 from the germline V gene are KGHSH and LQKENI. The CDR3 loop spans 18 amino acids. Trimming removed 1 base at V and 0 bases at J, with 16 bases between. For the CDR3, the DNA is TGTGCCAGCTCACCACATGTAATCGGGGCGAGCTCCTACAATGAGCAGTTCTTC. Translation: CASSPHVIGASSYNEQFF. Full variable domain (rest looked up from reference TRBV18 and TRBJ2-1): NAGVMQNPRHLVRRRGQEARLRCSPMKGHSHVYWYRQLPEEGLKFMVYLQKENIIDESGMPKERFSAEFPKEGPSILRIQQVVRGDSAAYFCASSPHVIGASSYNEQFFGPGTRLTVL.

The CDR3 nucleotides are TGTGCCAGCAGCTTTGGACAGGGGGCGTCAGACGAGCAGTACTTC. Its protein is CASSFGQGASDEQYF. V gene TRBV5-4 combines with J gene TRBJ2-7, with 11 bases lining up with TRBD1. The CDR3 loop spans 15 amino acids. J was trimmed by 5 bases and V by 2 bases; bases with no gene match: 6. In germline, CDR1 is SGHNT, CDR2 YYREEE (reference sequence).

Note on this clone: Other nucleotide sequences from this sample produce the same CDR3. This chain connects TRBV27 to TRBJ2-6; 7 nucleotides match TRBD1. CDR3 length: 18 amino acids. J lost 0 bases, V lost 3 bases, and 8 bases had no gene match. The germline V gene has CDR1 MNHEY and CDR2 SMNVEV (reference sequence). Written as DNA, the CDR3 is TGTGCCAGCAGTTTGGGACAGAGATTTAGCTCTGGGGCCAACGTCCTGACTTTC. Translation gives CASSLGQRFSSGANVLTF.